The 18 T cell receptor beta chains listed next were all sequenced from one sample in a study of yellow fever vaccine responses in identical twins. A single record per CDR3 protein comes from TCRdb applying MiXCR to the RT-PCR reads. Counted here are some 5,900 distinct CDR3 sequences, 60% to 80% occurring once; the ten biggest clones make up roughly 2.6%. The sequencing used T cells from blood (PBMCs), unsorted or a sorted subset (not recorded which), collected before or after yellow fever vaccination (not recorded which). The receptors come from a woman aged 18-30 years who received the yellow fever vaccine.

This clonotype appeared once. The genes are TRBV2 and TRBJ1-1, with D uncertain. Deletions cut 8 bases from V and 5 bases from J, with 6 bases between. This CDR3 spans 10 amino acids. Germline CDR1 reads SNHLY; CDR2 reads FYNNEI. The CDR3 nucleotides are TGTGCCAGCGCGGGGACTGAAGCTTTCTTT. Translation: CASAGTEAFF.

This sequence joins TRBV2 and TRBJ1-5; no clear D gene. Germline lookup yields CDR1 SNHLY and CDR2 FYNNEI. Between the trimmed V and J ends, which lost 6 bases and 4 bases, there was a span of 7 bases. This CDR3 has 12 residues. Written as DNA, the CDR3 is TGTGCCAGCAGCCCGCCTAATCAGCCCCAGCATTTT. Translated, it gives CASSPPNQPQHF.

The chain uses TRBV18 and TRBJ2-3; D may correspond to TRBD1 or TRBD2 (5 bases each). V lost 6 bases and J 2 bases, leaving 12 bases between the germline ends. The CDR3 runs to 14 residues. Germline V lookup: CDR1 KGHSH, CDR2 LQKENI. CDR3 coding DNA: TGTGCCAGCTCGGGGCTAGCCGACACAGATACGCAGTATTTT. It translates to CASSGLADTDTQYF.

The gene calls are TRBV29-1 and TRBJ2-5, with D possibly TRBD1 on 6 matching bases. V was clipped by 4 bases and J by 9 bases, with 15 bases between them. Germline V gene sequence: CDR1 SQVTM, CDR2 ANQGSEA. The CDR3 extends over 12 amino acids. CDR3 region: CSVAGQFAAQYF. The DNA for the CDR3 is TGCAGCGTTGCTGGACAGTTTGCGGCCCAGTACTTC.

This sequence joins TRBV2 and TRBJ1-5; D not resolved. There are 15 residues in the CDR3. Germline V gives CDR1 SNHLY, CDR2 FYNNEI. The ends were cut back, 3 bases at V and 5 bases at J, with 14 bases in the middle. The chain's CDR3 is CASSDVNSIDQPQHF. CDR3 in DNA: TGTGCCAGCAGTGACGTTAATTCCATCGATCAGCCCCAGCATTTT. The full variable domain, rest sourced from reference TRBV2 and TRBJ1-5, is EPEVTQTPSHQVTQMGQEVILRCVPISNHLYFYWYRQILGQKVEFLVSFYNNEISEKSEIFDDQFSVERPDGSNFTLKIRSTKLEDSAMYFCASSDVNSIDQPQHFGDGTRLSIL.

As regards this clonotype: A read error may account for a junction end that differs from germline. The genes are TRBV7-3 and TRBJ1-2, with D possibly matching TRBD1 (5 bases). The germline gives CDR1 SGHTA, CDR2 FQGTGA. There are 13 residues in the CDR3. CDR3 in DNA: TGTGCCAGCAGCCTAACAGGACACTCTGGCTACACCTTC. Translated: CASSLTGHSGYTF. Combining the CDR3 with reference TRBV7-3 and TRBJ1-2 gives the whole variable domain GAGVSQTPSNKVTEKGKYVELRCDPISGHTALYWYRQSLGQGPEFLIYFQGTGAADDSGLPNDRFFAVRPEGSVSTLKIQRTERGDSAVYLCASSLTGHSGYTFGSGTRLTVV.

The chain employs TRBV10-1 and TRBJ2-1; D might be TRBD1 (6 bases). This CDR3 spans 13 amino acids. Trimming took 9 bases from V and 4 from J, leaving 13 bases between them. The germline V gene has CDR1 WNHNN and CDR2 SYGVQD (reference sequence). This CDR3 reads CARAWGRYNEQFF. The CDR3 nucleotides read TGCGCCAGGGCGTGGGGGCGGTACAATGAGCAGTTCTTC.

This chain uses TRBV29-1 with TRBJ2-1, with no clear D. In germline, CDR1 is SQVTM, CDR2 ANQGSEA. The CDR3 is 13 amino acids. Between the trimmed V and J ends, which lost 6 bases and 1 base, there was a span of 10 bases. In nucleotides, the CDR3 is TGCAGCGTCACAGAGCCTTCCTACAATGAGCAGTTCTTC. Protein sequence: CSVTEPSYNEQFF.

The gene calls are TRBV29-1 and TRBJ2-3; D uncertain. The CDR3 runs to 13 residues. Germline V gene data show CDR1 as SQVTM and CDR2 as ANQGSEA. V was trimmed by 5 bases and J by 4 bases, leaving 13 bases between them. The CDR3 DNA is TGCAGCGTTTCGGTCGCAGTTCCAGATACGCAGTATTTT. Amino acid sequence: CSVSVAVPDTQYF.

This rearrangement joins TRBV12-3 or TRBV12-4 to TRBJ1-1, with 7 bases identical to TRBD1. The CDR3 spans 14 residues. With 6 bases clipped from V and 6 bases from J, the junction kept 10 bases outside the gene matches. The CDR3 sequence: CASSSITGEAEAFF. CDR3 nucleotides: TGTGCCAGCAGCTCTATCACAGGGGAAGCTGAAGCTTTCTTT.

The rearrangement uses TRBV29-1 and TRBJ2-1; TRBD1 might be the D (6 bases). Germline V lookup: CDR1 SQVTM, CDR2 ANQGSEA. With 1 base removed from V and 4 bases from J, the gap between germline ends came to 20 bases. CDR3 length: 17 amino acids. The CDR3 DNA reads as TGCAGCGTTGAAGCCTATCGACAGGAAAATCCTTACAATGAGCAGTTCTTC. This translates into CSVEAYRQENPYNEQFF.

The rearrangement uses TRBV20-1 and TRBJ2-3, with 11 bases lining up with TRBD2. Germline V gene data show CDR1 as DFQATT and CDR2 as SNEGSKA (reference sequence). J lost 1 base, V lost 6 bases, and 0 bases had no gene match. This CDR3 is 13 amino acids long. The CDR3, as DNA: TGCAGTGCGACTAGCGGGGGCACAGATACGCAGTATTTT. It codes for CSATSGGTDTQYF.

The chain links TRBV4-1 to TRBJ1-1; the D gene is possibly TRBD1 (5 bases). V shed 1 base and J shed 0 bases, with 9 bases lying between them. This CDR3 is built from 15 residues. Germline-derived CDR1 and CDR2 are MGHRA and YSYEKL. The CDR3, as DNA: TGCGCCAGCAGCCAAGGCCCAGGGCTGAACACTGAAGCTTTCTTT. The encoded protein is CASSQGPGLNTEAFF.

This chain uses TRBV29-1 with TRBJ1-1; a possible D gene is TRBD1 (6 bases). V was shortened by 6 bases and J by 4 bases, with 12 bases between the two germline ends. Germline V gives CDR1 SQVTM, CDR2 ANQGSEA. The CDR3 spans 12 residues. CDR3 DNA: TGCAGCGTGGGGGCAGGGGCCACTGAAGCTTTCTTT. Protein product: CSVGAGATEAFF.

The chain links TRBV10-3 to TRBJ1-5; 8 nucleotides match TRBD1. The CDR3 length is 14 residues. From germline, CDR1 is ENHRY and CDR2 SYGVKD. V shed 10 bases and J 3 bases; nucleotides not matched to a gene: 8. This chain's CDR3 is CATAQGADNQPQHF. CDR3 DNA sequence: TGTGCCACCGCCCAGGGGGCAGACAATCAGCCCCAGCATTTT.

This clonotype was seen a single time. The chain employs TRBV24-1 and TRBJ1-5; D call uncertain. Trimming cost V 5 bases and J 9 bases, with 10 bases left between them. The V gene's germline CDR1 is KGHDR and CDR2 SFDVKD. The CDR3 loop spans 12 amino acids. The CDR3 loop is CATSGFYGPQHF. The CDR3, as DNA: TGTGCCACCAGTGGTTTTTATGGGCCCCAGCATTTT.

This chain connects TRBV23-1 to TRBJ1-3; 8 bases fit TRBD1. TRBV23-1 is reported as an ORF; its role is uncertain. The CDR3 loop spans 16 amino acids. V lost 3 bases to trimming and J lost 4 bases; unmatched junction nucleotides: 8. CDR3 bases: TGCGCCAGCAGTCATAGGCAGGGGGCTCGAGGAAACACCATATATTTT. Translated: CASSHRQGARGNTIYF.

The gene calls are TRBV6-2 or TRBV6-3 and TRBJ2-1, with unresolved D. From germline, CDR1 is MNHEY and CDR2 SVGEGT. V was trimmed by 4 bases and J by 5 bases, leaving 9 bases between them. The CDR3 length is 13 residues. The CDR3 bases are TGTGCCAGCAGTTCGAGACGGGACAATGAGCAGTTCTTC. The encoded protein is CASSSRRDNEQFF.